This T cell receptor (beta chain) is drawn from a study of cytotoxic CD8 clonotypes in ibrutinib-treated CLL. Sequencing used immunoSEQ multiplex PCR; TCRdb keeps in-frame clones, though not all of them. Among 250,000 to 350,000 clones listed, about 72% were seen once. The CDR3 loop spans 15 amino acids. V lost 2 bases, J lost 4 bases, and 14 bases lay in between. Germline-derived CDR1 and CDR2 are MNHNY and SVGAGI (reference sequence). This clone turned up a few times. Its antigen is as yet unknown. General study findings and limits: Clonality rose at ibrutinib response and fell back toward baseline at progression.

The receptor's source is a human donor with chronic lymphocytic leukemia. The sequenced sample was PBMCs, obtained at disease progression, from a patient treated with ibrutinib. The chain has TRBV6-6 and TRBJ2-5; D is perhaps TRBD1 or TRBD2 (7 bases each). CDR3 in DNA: TGTGCCAGCAGTTACAGCAGGGGGGGTCGAGAGACCCAGTACTTC. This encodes CASSYSRGGRETQYF.